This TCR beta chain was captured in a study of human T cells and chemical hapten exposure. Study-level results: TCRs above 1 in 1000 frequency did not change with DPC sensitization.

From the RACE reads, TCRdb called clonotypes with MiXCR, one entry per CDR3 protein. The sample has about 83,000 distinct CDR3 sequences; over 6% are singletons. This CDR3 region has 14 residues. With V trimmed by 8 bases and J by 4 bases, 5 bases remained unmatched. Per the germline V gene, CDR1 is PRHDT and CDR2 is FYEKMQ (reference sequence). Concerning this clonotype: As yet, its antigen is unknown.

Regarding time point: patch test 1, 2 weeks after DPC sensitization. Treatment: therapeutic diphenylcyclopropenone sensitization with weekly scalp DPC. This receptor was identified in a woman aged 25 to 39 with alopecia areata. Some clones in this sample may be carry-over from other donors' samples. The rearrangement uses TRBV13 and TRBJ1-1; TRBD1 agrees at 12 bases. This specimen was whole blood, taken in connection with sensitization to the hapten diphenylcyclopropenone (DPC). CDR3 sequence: CASPGTGGPTEAFF. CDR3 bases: TGTGCCAGCCCGGGGACAGGGGGCCCCACTGAAGCTTTCTTT.